The 5 T cell receptor beta chains below come from one sample, sequenced in a study of cytomegalovirus exposure and HLA in healthy donors. In the PCR, 60 Vbeta and 13 Jbeta primers were used. Data came from immunoSEQ multiplex PCR; TCRdb stores just in-frame clones and leaves some out. This table holds about 94,000 clones, 7.5% to 8.5% found once. Sequences were obtained from PBMCs. These receptors were collected from a man aged 50 to 60 in good health and CMV-seronegative.

This clone was seen a handful of times. The gene calls are TRBV7-9 and TRBJ2-1, with TRBD2 matching over 8 bases. V dropped 5 bases and J dropped 8; count of bases not matched to a gene: 8. In germline, CDR1 is SEHNR, CDR2 FQNEAQ (reference sequence). The CDR3 runs 14 residues. The CDR3 DNA is TGTGCCAGCAGCCTCCGGGGGGGCAACGATGAGCAGTTCTTC. Translating gives CASSLRGGNDEQFF. The full variable domain, completed using reference TRBV7-9 and TRBJ2-1, is DTGVSQNPRHKITKRGQNVTFRCDPISEHNRLYWYRQTLGQGPEFLTYFQNEAQLEKSRLLSDRFSAERPKGSFSTLEIQRTEQGDSAMYLCASSLRGGNDEQFFGPGTRLTVL.

This clone showed up just a few times. This chain joins TRBV28 and TRBJ2-1; 8 bases are a match to TRBD1. CDR3 length: 15 amino acids. From germline, CDR1 is MDHEN and CDR2 SYDVKM. The V and J ends lost 4 bases and 8 bases, in that order; junction bases with no gene match: 10. The CDR3, as DNA: TGTGCCAGCAGTTCAACAGGGGGTATTGTGCATGAGCAGTTCTTC. Residues: CASSSTGGIVHEQFF.

CDR3 sequence reads: CASSLGQANSYEQYF. The CDR3 nucleotides read TGCGCCAGCAGCTTGGGACAGGCTAACTCCTACGAGCAGTACTTC. This rearrangement joins TRBV5-1 to TRBJ2-7; maybe TRBD1 (6 bases). Germline V gives CDR1 SGHRS, CDR2 YFSETQ. The V end lost 0 bases, the J end lost 0 bases, and 10 bases lay between the germline ends. The CDR3 loop spans 15 amino acids.

Many counts were recorded for this clone. V gene TRBV30 combines with J gene TRBJ1-1; D unclear. V shed 4 bases and J shed 1 base, with 10 bases lying between them. CDR3 length: 13 amino acids. The germline gives CDR1 GTSNPN, CDR2 SVGIG (reference sequence). DNA of the CDR3: TGTGCCTGGATGACGACGGGGAACACTGAAGCTTTCTTT. This sequence encodes CAWMTTGNTEAFF.

V and J are TRBV28 and TRBJ2-1; 7 bases are shared with TRBD2. V trimming: 7 bases; J trimming: 0 bases; junction bases outside the gene matches: 9. The CDR3 totals 16 residues. Germline V gives CDR1 MDHEN, CDR2 SYDVKM. Written as DNA, the CDR3 is TGTGCCAGCACCATCGGGGGGACCGGCTCCTACAATGAGCAGTTCTTC. Its translation is CASTIGGTGSYNEQFF.